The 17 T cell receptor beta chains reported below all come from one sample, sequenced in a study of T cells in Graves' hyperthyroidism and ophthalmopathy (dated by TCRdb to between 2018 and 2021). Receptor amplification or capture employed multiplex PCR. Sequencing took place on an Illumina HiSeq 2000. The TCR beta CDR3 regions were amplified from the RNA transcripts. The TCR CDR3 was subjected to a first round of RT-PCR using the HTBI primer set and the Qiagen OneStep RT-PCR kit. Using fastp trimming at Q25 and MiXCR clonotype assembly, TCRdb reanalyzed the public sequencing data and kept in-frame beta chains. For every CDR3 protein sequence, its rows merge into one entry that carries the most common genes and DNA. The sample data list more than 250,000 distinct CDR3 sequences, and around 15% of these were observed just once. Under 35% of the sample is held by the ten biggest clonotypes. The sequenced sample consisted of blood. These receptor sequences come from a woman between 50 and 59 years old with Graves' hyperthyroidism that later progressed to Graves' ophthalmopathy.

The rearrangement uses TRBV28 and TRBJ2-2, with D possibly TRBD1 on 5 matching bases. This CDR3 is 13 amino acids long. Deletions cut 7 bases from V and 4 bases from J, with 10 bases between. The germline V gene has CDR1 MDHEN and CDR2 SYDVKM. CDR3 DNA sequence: TGTGCCAGCACCGACAGACTCACCGGGGAGCTGTTTTTT. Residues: CASTDRLTGELFF. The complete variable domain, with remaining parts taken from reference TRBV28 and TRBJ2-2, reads DVKVTQSSRYLVKRTGEKVFLECVQDMDHENMFWYRQDPGLGLRLIYFSYDVKMKEKGDIPEGYSVSREKKERFSLILESASTNQTSMYLCASTDRLTGELFFGEGSRLTVL.

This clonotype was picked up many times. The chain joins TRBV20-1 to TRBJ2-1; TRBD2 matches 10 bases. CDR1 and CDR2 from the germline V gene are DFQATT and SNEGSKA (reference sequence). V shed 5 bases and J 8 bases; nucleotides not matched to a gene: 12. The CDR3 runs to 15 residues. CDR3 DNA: TGCAGTGCTGCACGCGGGACTAGCGCATCTTATGAGCAGTTCTTC. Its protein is CSAARGTSASYEQFF.

The CDR3 DNA is TGCGCCAGCAGCGAGCGGGCAGGGAGAGAAAAACTGTTTTTT. It yields the protein CASSERAGREKLFF. J is TRBJ1-4 and V is TRBV10-2; tentative D call: TRBD1 (5 bases). This CDR3 is built from 14 residues. In germline, CDR1 is WSHSY, CDR2 SAAADI. V was clipped by 6 bases and J by 8 bases, with 16 bases between them.

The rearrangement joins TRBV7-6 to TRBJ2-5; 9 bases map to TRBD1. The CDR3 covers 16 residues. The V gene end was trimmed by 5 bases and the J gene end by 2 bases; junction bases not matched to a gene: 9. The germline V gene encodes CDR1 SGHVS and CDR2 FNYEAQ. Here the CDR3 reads CASSARYRGRQETQYF. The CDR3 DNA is TGTGCCAGCAGCGCCCGGTACAGGGGGCGGCAAGAGACCCAGTACTTC.

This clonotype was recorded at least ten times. The CDR3 loop is CATSEPDRGGNEQFF. The CDR3 nucleotides read TGTGCCACCAGTGAACCGGACAGGGGTGGCAATGAGCAGTTCTTC. The rearrangement joins TRBV24-1 to TRBJ2-1, with TRBD1 matching 9 bases. V shed 4 bases, J shed 6 bases, and the junction held 6 bases outside the gene matches. This CDR3 region has 15 residues. Germline loops: CDR1 KGHDR, CDR2 SFDVKD.

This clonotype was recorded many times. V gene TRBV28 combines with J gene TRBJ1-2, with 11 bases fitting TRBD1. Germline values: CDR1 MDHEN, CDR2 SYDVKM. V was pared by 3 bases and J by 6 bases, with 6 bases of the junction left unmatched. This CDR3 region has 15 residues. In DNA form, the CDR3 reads TGTGCCAGCAGTTTTTTGGACAGGGGGCTCGATGGCTACACCTTC. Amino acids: CASSFLDRGLDGYTF.

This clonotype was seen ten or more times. CDR3: CASSLGPAFNTEAFF. Written as DNA, the CDR3 is TGCGCCAGCAGCTTGGGTCCAGCATTCAACACTGAAGCTTTCTTT. The chain carries TRBV5-1 and TRBJ1-1; D not resolved. This CDR3 region has 15 residues. The ends were cut back, 0 bases at V and 2 bases at J, with 11 bases in the middle. CDR1 and CDR2 (germline): SGHRS, YFSETQ.

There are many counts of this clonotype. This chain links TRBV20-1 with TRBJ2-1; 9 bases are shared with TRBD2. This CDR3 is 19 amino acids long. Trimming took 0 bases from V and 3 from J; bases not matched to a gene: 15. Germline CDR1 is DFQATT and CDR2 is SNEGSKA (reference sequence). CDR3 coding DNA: TGCAGTGCTAGAGATTGGGGACTAGCCGCCTTAGGGGGCTACAATGAGCAGTTCTTC. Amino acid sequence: CSARDWGLAALGGYNEQFF.

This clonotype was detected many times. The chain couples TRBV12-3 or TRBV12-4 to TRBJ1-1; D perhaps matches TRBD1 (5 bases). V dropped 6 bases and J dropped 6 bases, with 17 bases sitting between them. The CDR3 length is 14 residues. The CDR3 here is CASRIIGGAAEAFF. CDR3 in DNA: TGTGCCAGCAGAATAATCGGAGGGGCGGCTGAAGCTTTCTTT.

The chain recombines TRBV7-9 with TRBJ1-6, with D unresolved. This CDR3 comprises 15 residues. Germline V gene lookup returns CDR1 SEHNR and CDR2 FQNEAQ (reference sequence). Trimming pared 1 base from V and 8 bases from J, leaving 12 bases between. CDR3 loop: CASSLVRVTDSPLHF. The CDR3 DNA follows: TGTGCCAGCAGCTTAGTGCGAGTTACCGATTCACCCCTCCACTTT.

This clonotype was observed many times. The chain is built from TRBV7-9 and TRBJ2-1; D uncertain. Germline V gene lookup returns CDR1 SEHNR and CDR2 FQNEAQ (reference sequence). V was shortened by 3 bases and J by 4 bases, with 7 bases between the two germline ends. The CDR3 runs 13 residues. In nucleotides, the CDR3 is TGTGCCAGCAGCTTGCTAGAATACAATGAGCAGTTCTTC. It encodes CASSLLEYNEQFF.

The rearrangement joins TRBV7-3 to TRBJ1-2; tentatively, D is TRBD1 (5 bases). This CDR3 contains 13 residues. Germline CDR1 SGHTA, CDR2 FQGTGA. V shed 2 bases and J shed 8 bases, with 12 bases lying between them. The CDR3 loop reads CASSLQDTQGYTF. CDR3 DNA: TGTGCCAGCAGCTTACAGGACACACAAGGCTACACCTTC.

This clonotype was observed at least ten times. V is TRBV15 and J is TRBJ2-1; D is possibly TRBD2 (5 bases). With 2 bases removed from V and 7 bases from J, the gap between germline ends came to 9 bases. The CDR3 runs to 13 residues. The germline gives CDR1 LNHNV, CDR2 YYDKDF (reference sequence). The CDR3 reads CATSRPLANEQFF. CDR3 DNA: TGTGCCACCAGCAGACCTCTAGCAAATGAGCAGTTCTTC.

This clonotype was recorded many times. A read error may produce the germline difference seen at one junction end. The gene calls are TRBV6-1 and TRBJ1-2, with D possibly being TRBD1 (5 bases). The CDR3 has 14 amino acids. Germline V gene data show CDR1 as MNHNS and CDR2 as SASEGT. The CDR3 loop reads CTSSEAGSLDGYTF. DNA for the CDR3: TGTACCAGCAGTGAGGCAGGGTCTCTCGATGGCTACACCTTC.

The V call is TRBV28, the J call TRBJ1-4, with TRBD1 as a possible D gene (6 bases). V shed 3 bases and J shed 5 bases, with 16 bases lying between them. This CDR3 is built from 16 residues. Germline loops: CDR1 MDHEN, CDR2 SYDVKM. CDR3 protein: CASSFEGGRENEKLFF. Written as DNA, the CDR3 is TGTGCCAGCAGTTTTGAGGGGGGGCGAGAAAATGAAAAACTGTTTTTT. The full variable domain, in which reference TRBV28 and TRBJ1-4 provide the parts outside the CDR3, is DVKVTQSSRYLVKRTGEKVFLECVQDMDHENMFWYRQDPGLGLRLIYFSYDVKMKEKGDIPEGYSVSREKKERFSLILESASTNQTSMYLCASSFEGGRENEKLFFGSGTQLSVL.

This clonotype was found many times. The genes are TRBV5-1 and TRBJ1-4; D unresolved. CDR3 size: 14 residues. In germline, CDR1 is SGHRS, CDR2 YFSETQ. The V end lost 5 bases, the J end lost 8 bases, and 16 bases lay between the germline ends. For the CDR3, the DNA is TGCGCCAGCAGGCCTCGACCCGATGGAGAAAAACTGTTTTTT. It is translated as CASRPRPDGEKLFF.

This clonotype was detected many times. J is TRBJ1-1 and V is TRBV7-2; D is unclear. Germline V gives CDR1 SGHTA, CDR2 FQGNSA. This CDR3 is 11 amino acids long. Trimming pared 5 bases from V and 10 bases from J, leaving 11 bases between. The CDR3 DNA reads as TGTGCCAGCAGCCTAAGAGGCGCAGCTTTCTTT. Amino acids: CASSLRGAAFF.